These 13 T cell receptor beta chains share one sample of origin, sequenced in a study of human T cells and chemical hapten exposure (dated by TCRdb to the early 2020s). Libraries were made using RACE. TCRdb lists the instrument as NextSeq 500. The public reads were run again by TCRdb, first through fastp at Q25 and then through MiXCR, and only productive beta chains were kept. Entries that share a CDR3 protein sequence are merged under the most common genes and DNA. A total of 39,000 or so distinct CDR3 sequences appear in this sample, 3% to 4.5% of them only once. The leading ten clones occupy around 26% of the sample. In light of the paper, this sample's time point label describes: patch test 1, 2 weeks after DPC sensitization. The sample's treatment or condition, from its label and the paper: therapeutic diphenylcyclopropenone sensitization with weekly scalp DPC. Total RNA was isolated from unfractionated whole blood collected in Tempus Blood RNA tubes.

Sequencing was performed on whole blood, taken in connection with sensitization to the hapten diphenylcyclopropenone (DPC). The receptors derive from a man between 50 and 59 years old with alopecia areata. Some clones in this sample may be carry-over from other donors' samples.

This clonotype was counted a few times. The chain carries TRBV5-5 and TRBJ2-2, with D perhaps TRBD1 (6 bases). V dropped 8 bases and J dropped 1 base, with 15 bases sitting between them. The CDR3 totals 15 residues. The germline V gene has CDR1 SGHKS and CDR2 YYEKEE (reference sequence). As DNA, the CDR3 is TGTGCCAGTAACTCGGGGACACTGAACACCGGGGAGCTGTTTTTT. Protein: CASNSGTLNTGELFF.

This clonotype was detected many times. This chain links TRBV5-1 with TRBJ2-6; TRBD2 agrees at 8 bases. Looked up from germline, CDR1 is SGHRS and CDR2 is YFSETQ. After removal of 0 bases from V and 2 bases from J, the junction contained 1 base not matched to a gene. The CDR3 has 16 amino acids. The CDR3 region has the DNA TGCGCCAGCAGCTTGGACGGGGGGGCTGGGGCCAACGTCCTGACTTTC. It is translated as CASSLDGGAGANVLTF.

In this sample, this clonotype turned up many times. This chain links TRBV30 with TRBJ1-2; D possibly corresponds to TRBD1 (5 bases). Deletions cut 1 base from V and 8 bases from J, with 11 bases between. There are 12 residues in the CDR3. CDR1 GTSNPN and CDR2 SVGIG come from the germline V gene (reference sequence). CDR3 bases: TGTGCCTGGAGTGAGGCAGGGAAGGGCTACACCTTC. It translates to CAWSEAGKGYTF.

This clonotype was detected many times. The chain employs TRBV19 and TRBJ2-3; TRBD2 matches at 9 bases. The CDR3 contains 16 residues. Germline V CDR1 and CDR2: LNHDA, SQIVND (reference sequence). J was trimmed by 3 bases and V by 3 bases; bases with no gene match: 7. In nucleotides, the CDR3 is TGTGCCAGTAGTATGGCTGCGGGAGGGCCGACAGATACGCAGTATTTT. Translated: CASSMAAGGPTDTQYF.

This clonotype was found many times. The gene calls are TRBV7-6 and TRBJ2-1; possibly TRBD1 for D (5 bases). Germline lookup yields CDR1 SGHVS and CDR2 FNYEAQ. The CDR3 covers 14 residues. V shed 1 base and J shed 5 bases, with 9 bases lying between them. The CDR3 nucleotides are TGTGCCAGCAGCTTAGGGACACAAAACAATGAGCAGTTCTTC. Amino acid sequence: CASSLGTQNNEQFF.

This clonotype was seen repeatedly, ten times or more. The J gene is TRBJ1-5, the V gene TRBV30, with TRBD1 matching 7 bases. The CDR3 length is 14 residues. Germline assignment: CDR1 GTSNPN and CDR2 SVGIG (reference sequence). J was trimmed by 7 bases and V by 2 bases; bases with no gene match: 8. CDR3 nucleotide sequence: TGTGCCTGGAGTCCCACAGGGGTGGAACAGCCCCAGCATTTT. It encodes CAWSPTGVEQPQHF.

This clonotype has at least ten counts. The chain carries TRBV10-3 and TRBJ2-7; D possibly corresponds to TRBD1 (5 bases). Trimming pared 7 bases from V and 6 bases from J, leaving 13 bases between. Per the germline V gene, CDR1 is ENHRY and CDR2 is SYGVKD. The CDR3 sequence is 12 residues long. The CDR3 sequence is CAINIGQGEQYF. The CDR3 DNA is TGTGCCATCAATATTGGGCAGGGCGAGCAGTACTTC.

This clonotype has at least ten counts. The chain employs TRBV28 and TRBJ1-5; D gene unclear. Trimming removed 4 bases from V and 4 bases from J, with 14 bases in between. This CDR3 contains 15 residues. CDR1 MDHEN and CDR2 SYDVKM come from the germline V gene. In DNA form, the CDR3 reads TGTGCCAGCAGTTCCCCCAAGATGAGTAATCAGCCCCAGCATTTT. This gives the protein CASSSPKMSNQPQHF.

V gene TRBV10-3 combines with J gene TRBJ1-1, with TRBD1 identical over 7 bases. The V and J ends lost 2 bases and 2 bases, in that order; junction bases with no gene match: 5. The CDR3 has 15 amino acids. Germline V CDR1 and CDR2: ENHRY, SYGVKD. DNA for the CDR3: TGTGCCATCAGTGAGGGCAGGGGGGGAAACACTGAAGCTTTCTTT. Translated, it gives CAISEGRGGNTEAFF.

This clonotype was counted at least ten times. The genes are TRBV2 and TRBJ1-3, with D possibly TRBD1 on 5 matching bases. This CDR3 comprises 15 residues. Trimming removed 9 bases at V and 4 bases at J, with 19 bases between. The germline CDR1 and CDR2 sequences are SNHLY and FYNNEI. The CDR3 here is CARSAGDSRGNTIYF. In nucleotides, the CDR3 is TGTGCCAGGTCAGCGGGGGACTCGAGAGGAAACACCATATATTTT.

This clonotype was found a few times. This chain connects TRBV12-3 or TRBV12-4 to TRBJ1-6; maybe TRBD1 (5 bases). Trimming pared 6 bases from V and 4 bases from J, leaving 16 bases between. This CDR3 has 16 amino acids. CDR3 protein: CASSRAVGLYNSPLHF. CDR3 in DNA: TGTGCCAGCAGCCGAGCTGTGGGGCTGTATAATTCACCCCTCCACTTT.

This clonotype was observed many times. The chain couples TRBV12-3 or TRBV12-4 to TRBJ1-1, with D maybe TRBD1 (6 bases). The V and J ends lost 6 bases and 4 bases respectively, with 21 bases between them. This CDR3 contains 16 residues. The CDR3 bases are TGTGCCAGCAGGGGCGGGTCGGCGGGGGCGGCCACTGAAGCTTTCTTT. Translating gives CASRGGSAGAATEAFF.

This clonotype was seen at least ten times. The chain combines TRBV7-9 with TRBJ2-1; TRBD2 agrees at 10 bases. Losses at the gene ends were 3 bases for V and 8 bases for J; bases not matched to a gene: 7. Germline CDR1 reads SEHNR; CDR2 reads FQNEAQ (reference sequence). There are 15 residues in the CDR3. The CDR3 is CASSFVSGRSHEQFF. CDR3 nucleotides: TGTGCCAGCAGCTTCGTTAGCGGGAGGTCTCATGAGCAGTTCTTC.